This entry describes one T cell receptor (beta chain). No cognate antigen has been identified for it. Base qualities are not at hand, and no much larger clone is one base apart. These data originate in a study of blood T cell repertoires in COVID-19 (dated by TCRdb to between 2020 and 2021). Background for the entire study: The collaborator samples originated in the United States, Italy and Spain and spanned the acute and convalescent phases of COVID-19. The sample metadata nearly always contained a de-identified subject ID, COVID-19 status, age in years and sex. The repertoires were made available in a free public database intended to serve as a resource for research on the immune response to SARS-CoV-2. The material from the prospective study consisted of cDNA or gDNA derived from T cells, B-cell-depleted T cells, or PBMCs. Deeply sampled blood TCRbeta repertoires from subjects exposed to, actively infected with, or recovered from COVID-19 were included in the dataset. HLA class I and class II types, where available, came from metadata supplied by the sample provider rather than from assay-based typing. Samples were obtained from the ongoing ImmuneRACE study (first 160 participants) and from over 1,000 subjects provided by 6 global collaborators. Overall results and qualifications from the work: How much clinical and demographic metadata was included differed by source and by participant, and the metadata was provided uncurated.

The immunoSEQ Assay, a bias-controlled multiplex PCR, was used to amplify TCRbeta CDR3 regions from genomic DNA. The paper's data handling went like this. The number of nucleated cells in each sample was estimated by amplification of reference gene primers within the assay. Sequence reads were collapsed and filtered to measure the absolute abundance of every unique TCRbeta CDR3 rearrangement. For each sample, productive Simpson clonality was calculated as the square root of Simpson's diversity index across productive rearrangements. TCRdb obtained this table from immuneACCESS and retained in-frame rearrangements with V and J assigned. These tables miss some clones; where compared with another copy, unresolved V genes account for less than half of the shortfall, and the remainder is unexplained. D and trimming were read from the DNA, whereas the V and J calls and clone size are those reported in that table. Across this sample there are roughly 390,000 clones, with more than 75% seen only once. About 9.4% of the sample is held by the ten biggest clonotypes.

Trimming costs V 7 bases and J 0 bases, and their ends lie 9 bases apart. CDR1 and CDR2 (MNHEY, SVGAGI) derive from the germline V gene. The CDR3 holds 13 amino acids from the cysteine to the phenylalanine. Here the CDR3 DNA is all that survives: 39 bases in frame from base 1. In Seattle, one collaborating source enrolled patients while the infection was active and tracked those patients longitudinally over the course of disease. Each collaborating institution followed its own protocols to collect whole blood in K2EDTA tubes. For TCRbeta analysis, collaborators shipped samples in one of three forms: frozen whole blood, isolated PBMCs, or DNA extracted from either of those sample types.

The TCR was taken from a woman in her twenties or thirties with COVID-19, enrolled during active disease. In this chain, TRBV6-5 is recombined with TRBJ1-2; the D segment cannot be called with confidence. The sequenced material came from peripheral blood. The CDR3 region: CASTRYSNYGYTF. Here is the DNA: TGTGCCAGCACCAGGTACTCTAACTATGGCTACACCTTC.